The subject of this entry is one TCR beta chain. The repertoire was sequenced with immunoSEQ multiplex PCR; TCRdb's copy has only in-frame clones and lacks some. The data contain about 270,000 clones, 70% to 90% of them seen just once; the ten biggest clones take up 1% to 1.5%. Germline V gives CDR1 SGHTA, CDR2 FQGNSA. V lost 3 bases, J lost 5 bases, and 16 bases lay in between. This CDR3 contains 15 residues. This sample was taken from a study of blood T cell repertoires in COVID-19. Sequenced sample: PBMCs or T cells enriched from blood (not recorded which). The sequence derives from a woman in her forties with acute COVID-19. This chain uses TRBV7-2 with TRBJ2-5; TRBD2 is a possible D gene (5 bases). CDR3 in DNA: TGTGCCAGCAGCTTCTTTCCGGGGAATAAGGAGACCCAGTACTTC. Translated, it gives CASSFFPGNKETQYF.